Below, 9 T cell receptor beta chains from the same sample are listed, as sequenced in a study of blood T cell repertoires in COVID-19. Using immunoSEQ multiplex PCR, the repertoire was profiled, and TCRdb retains in-frame clones only, with some absent. Counted here are approximately 160,000 clones, roughly 88% occurring once; the ten biggest clones make up about 1.2%. The sequencing sample was made of peripheral blood. All receptors come from a man in his fifties or sixties who had recovered from COVID-19.

The V call is TRBV7-9, the J call TRBJ2-7; 11 bases line up with TRBD2. Germline V gene sequence: CDR1 SEHNR, CDR2 FQNEAQ (reference sequence). Trimming took 8 bases from V and 5 from J; bases not matched to a gene: 8. The CDR3 spans 14 residues. The CDR3 DNA reads TGTGCCAGCTCTTTAGCGGGGGGGCCGAACGAGCAGTACTTC. It is translated as CASSLAGGPNEQYF. Full variable domain (remainder filled in from reference TRBV7-9 and TRBJ2-7): DTGVSQNPRHKITKRGQNVTFRCDPISEHNRLYWYRQTLGQGPEFLTYFQNEAQLEKSRLLSDRFSAERPKGSFSTLEIQRTEQGDSAMYLCASSLAGGPNEQYFGPGTRLTVT.

This clone appeared once. The V call is TRBV7-3, the J call TRBJ2-5; 7 bases line up with TRBD1. This CDR3 region has 13 residues. V was clipped by 4 bases and J by 7 bases; unmatched bases: 6. Per germline, CDR1 SGHTA and CDR2 FQGTGA. The CDR3 here is CASSSRDSGTQYF. DNA for the CDR3: TGTGCCAGCAGCTCAAGGGACAGTGGGACCCAGTACTTC.

The chain links TRBV7-8 to TRBJ1-4; D might be TRBD1 (5 bases). CDR3 length equals 15 residues. V was shortened by 4 bases and J by 8 bases, with 17 bases between the two germline ends. CDR1 is SGHVS and CDR2 is FQNEAQ in the germline V gene. The CDR3 coding sequence is TGTGCCAGCAGCTCCGGAGCGGGGGTTGGAGAAAAACTGTTTTTT. Its protein is CASSSGAGVGEKLFF.

This chain links TRBV6-5 with TRBJ2-3, with D tentatively TRBD2 (5 bases). This CDR3 is 13 amino acids long. V was cut by 7 bases and J by 6 bases, with 14 bases left in between. Germline lookup yields CDR1 MNHEY and CDR2 SVGAGI. CDR3 DNA: TGTGCCAGCAACCCGAGGGCTCGGGATACGCAGTATTTT. Its translation: CASNPRARDTQYF.

The rearrangement links TRBV5-1 to TRBJ2-5; a weak D match, TRBD1 (6 bases). There are 14 residues in the CDR3. V lost 0 bases and J 2 bases, leaving 8 bases between the germline ends. The V gene's germline CDR1 is SGHRS and CDR2 YFSETQ. DNA of the CDR3: TGCGCCAGCAGCTTGGGTCAGGGGCAAGAGACCCAGTACTTC. Its translation: CASSLGQGQETQYF. Full variable domain (outside the CDR3, taken from reference TRBV5-1 and TRBJ2-5): KAGVTQTPRYLIKTRGQQVTLSCSPISGHRSVSWYQQTPGQGLQFLFEYFSETQRNKGNFPGRFSGRQFSNSRSEMNVSTLELGDSALYLCASSLGQGQETQYFGPGTRLLVL.

The chain couples TRBV5-4 to TRBJ2-2; D may be TRBD1 (6 bases). This CDR3 contains 16 residues. V gave up 4 bases and J gave up 2 bases, with 15 bases separating them. The germline CDR1 and CDR2 sequences are SGHNT and YYREEE (reference sequence). CDR3 loop: CASSPPQGKNTGELFF. Here the CDR3 DNA reads TGTGCCAGCAGCCCTCCGCAGGGGAAAAACACCGGGGAGCTGTTTTTT.

The chain carries TRBV13 and TRBJ1-2; D might be TRBD1 (5 bases). Trimming took 5 bases from V and 5 from J, leaving 12 bases between them. CDR1 and CDR2 from the germline V gene are PRHDT and FYEKMQ (reference sequence). This CDR3 has 13 amino acids. The DNA of the CDR3 is TGTGCCAGCAGCCAGATGGGGGGATATGGCTACACCTTC. It encodes CASSQMGGYGYTF.

The J gene is TRBJ1-4, the V gene TRBV11-3; maybe TRBD1 (6 bases). Per the germline V gene, CDR1 is SGHNT and CDR2 is YENEEA. V dropped 4 bases and J dropped 4 bases, with 10 bases sitting between them. This CDR3 region has 14 residues. The CDR3 loop reads CASSSQGCNEKLFF. The CDR3 DNA reads TGTGCCAGCAGCTCACAGGGTTGTAATGAAAAACTGTTTTTT.

This clone has only a few counts. The chain joins TRBV5-1 to TRBJ1-5; D is unclear. Trimming cost V 4 bases and J 0 bases, with 8 bases left between them. The CDR3 is 14 residues long. CDR1 and CDR2 from the germline V gene are SGHRS and YFSETQ. Here the CDR3 DNA reads TGCGCCAGCAGCGGAGCATCTAGCAATCAGCCCCAGCATTTT. It yields the protein CASSGASSNQPQHF. Combining the CDR3 with reference TRBV5-1 and TRBJ1-5 gives the whole variable domain KAGVTQTPRYLIKTRGQQVTLSCSPISGHRSVSWYQQTPGQGLQFLFEYFSETQRNKGNFPGRFSGRQFSNSRSEMNVSTLELGDSALYLCASSGASSNQPQHFGDGTRLSIL.